What follows are 23 T cell receptor beta chains derived from one specimen sequenced in a study of shared clonotypes between healthy human individuals. This table comes from immunoSEQ multiplex PCR, and its TCRdb copy is limited to in-frame clones, with some not included. The repertoire holds some 790,000 clones, with around 77% as singletons. The sample was memory CD4+ T cells sorted from blood. Documented subset: CD45RA-negative fraction. The receptors were gathered from a woman aged 30 to 39 in good health.

A single count supports this clone. This chain joins TRBV5-1 and TRBJ2-1; D tentatively reads TRBD1 or TRBD2 (5 bases each). Germline V lookup: CDR1 SGHRS, CDR2 YFSETQ. CDR3 length: 15 amino acids. Trimming removed 5 bases at V and 3 bases at J, with 15 bases between. CDR3 nucleotides: TGCGCCAGCAGTTCCCGGGACGCCCACTACAATGAGCAGTTCTTC. As protein: CASSSRDAHYNEQFF.

V gene TRBV6-1 combines with J gene TRBJ2-7; possible D gene TRBD2, 5 bases. Per the germline V gene, CDR1 is MNHNS and CDR2 is SASEGT. CDR3 size: 14 residues. V lost 3 bases to trimming and J lost 6 bases, with 15 bases between them. The CDR3 spells CASSDNSAPLEQYF. For the CDR3, the DNA is TGTGCCAGCAGTGACAATAGCGCGCCCCTCGAGCAGTACTTC.

The rearrangement uses TRBV5-6 and TRBJ2-7; 10 bases align to TRBD2. The CDR3 has 16 amino acids. V was pared by 4 bases and J by 4 bases, with 11 bases of the junction left unmatched. The germline V gene has CDR1 SGHDT and CDR2 YYEEEE. CDR3 loop: CASSPYGGSGRYEQYF. CDR3 coding DNA: TGTGCCAGCAGCCCCTATGGTGGTAGCGGGAGGTACGAGCAGTACTTC.

The CDR3 sequence: CASILRGADQPQHF. The CDR3 nucleotides read TGTGCCAGTATCCTCCGCGGGGCTGATCAGCCCCAGCATTTT. The chain uses TRBV19 and TRBJ1-5; TRBD1 might be the D (5 bases). CDR1 and CDR2 from the germline V gene are LNHDA and SQIVND (reference sequence). V lost 7 bases to trimming and J lost 5 bases, with 15 bases between them. The CDR3 is 14 amino acids. The entire variable domain, with the rest obtained from reference TRBV19 and TRBJ1-5, is as follows: DGGITQSPKYLFRKEGQNVTLSCEQNLNHDAMYWYRQDPGQGLRLIYYSQIVNDFQKGDIAEGYSVSREKKESFPLTVTSAQKNPTAFYLCASILRGADQPQHFGDGTRLSIL.

This chain links TRBV27 with TRBJ2-2; D is uncertain. V lost 5 bases to trimming and J lost 3 bases, with 7 bases between them. The CDR3 consists of 13 residues. CDR1 is MNHEY and CDR2 is SMNVEV in the germline V gene (reference sequence). The CDR3 nucleotides read TGTGCCAGCAGTATCGTGGACACCGGGGAGCTGTTTTTT. Protein sequence: CASSIVDTGELFF.

The chain has TRBV18 and TRBJ2-7; TRBD2 matches at 13 bases. CDR1 KGHSH and CDR2 LQKENI come from the germline V gene. The CDR3 sequence is 15 residues long. With 5 bases clipped from V and 5 bases from J, the junction kept 6 bases outside the gene matches. This CDR3 reads CASSSTSGRANEQYF. The CDR3 coding sequence is TGTGCCAGCTCATCTACTAGCGGGAGGGCCAACGAGCAGTACTTC.

This clone showed up just a few times. V is TRBV11-2 and J is TRBJ1-2; weak D call: TRBD1 (5 bases). The length of the CDR3 is 15 residues. Trimming removed 3 bases from V and 7 bases from J, with 18 bases in between. CDR1 and CDR2 from the germline V gene are SGHAT and FQNNGV. CDR3: CASSFRGARGGGYTF. In DNA, the CDR3 is TGTGCCAGCAGCTTTAGGGGTGCCAGAGGAGGTGGCTACACCTTC.

This clone was counted a few times. The chain recombines TRBV12-2 with TRBJ2-7; the D call of TRBD2 is as the table states it, not checked on the DNA. TRBV12-2 is noted as a pseudogene. This CDR3 region has 16 residues. The CDR3 region has the DNA TGTGCAAGTCGCTTAGCGCGAAATAACCTCGACTACGAGCAGTACTTC. The encoded protein is CASRLARNNLDYEQYF.

With respect to this clone: Other DNA sequences in the same sample also yield this CDR3. This chain uses TRBV7-2 with TRBJ1-5; D perhaps matches TRBD1 (6 bases). Trimming took off 5 bases at V and 7 bases at J, with 12 bases between the two ends. Germline lookup yields CDR1 SGHTA and CDR2 FQGNSA. The CDR3 spans 13 residues. The CDR3 DNA reads as TGTGCCAGCAGCCCCGGTGGGGGCCAGCCCCAGCATTTT. Protein: CASSPGGGQPQHF.

This clone was found a few times. The chain is built from TRBV9 and TRBJ2-2; maybe TRBD2 (7 bases). Germline lookup yields CDR1 SGDLS and CDR2 YYNGEE. Deletions cut 3 bases from V and 0 bases from J, with 12 bases between. CDR3 size: 16 residues. The CDR3 DNA is TGTGCCAGCAGCGGAAGGGGGGGCCCGAACACCGGGGAGCTGTTTTTT. It yields the protein CASSGRGGPNTGELFF. Together with reference TRBV9 and TRBJ2-2, the CDR3 gives the full variable domain: DSGVTQTPKHLITATGQRVTLRCSPRSGDLSVYWYQQSLDQGLQFLIQYYNGEERAKGNILERFSAQQFPDLHSELNLSSLELGDSALYFCASSGRGGPNTGELFFGEGSRLTVL.

This clone has only one observation. The gene calls are TRBV4-1 and TRBJ2-2; 7 nucleotides align to TRBD2. Germline loops: CDR1 MGHRA, CDR2 YSYEKL. V gave up 1 base and J gave up 5 bases; unmatched junction bases: 13. This CDR3 is 18 amino acids long. This chain's CDR3 is CASSQGLGGARSTGELFF. For the CDR3, the DNA is TGCGCCAGCAGCCAAGGGTTGGGAGGGGCCAGGTCTACCGGGGAGCTGTTTTTT.

The sample holds one count of this clone. The CDR3 bases are TGTGCCAGCAGTTCCTTTGGAAAACTGTTTTTT. It is translated as CASSSFGKLFF. J is TRBJ1-4 and V is TRBV27, with D unclear. Trimming shortened V by 4 bases and J by 10 bases, and 7 bases separated the two germline ends. The germline V gene has CDR1 MNHEY and CDR2 SMNVEV (reference sequence). The CDR3 totals 11 residues.

This chain uses TRBV6-5 with TRBJ1-4; D unresolved. With 10 bases removed from V and 3 bases from J, the gap between germline ends came to 15 bases. The CDR3 has 14 residues. Germline V lookup: CDR1 MNHEY, CDR2 SVGAGI. In DNA form, the CDR3 reads TGTGCCACACGACGAGCGGGCCCTAATGAAAAACTGTTTTTT. It specifies CATRRAGPNEKLFF.

This clone showed up just once. No DNA is shown, since the ends of the CDR3 on it are uncertain; the CDR3 is the one TCRdb lists. This chain links TRBV29-1 with TRBJ2-1; the table's TRBD1 call for D was not verified on the DNA. The CDR3 totals 12 residues, both ends included. CDR1 is SQVTM, CDR2 ANQGSEA, per germline. CDR3 sequence reads: CSVGQGTAQALF.

The V call is TRBV19, the J call TRBJ1-1; D unclear. The CDR3 totals 14 residues. Trimming shortened V by 3 bases and J by 10 bases, and 18 bases separated the two germline ends. From germline, CDR1 is LNHDA and CDR2 SQIVND (reference sequence). CDR3 sequence reads: CASSIGLPSSTAFF. In DNA form, the CDR3 reads TGTGCCAGTAGTATCGGCTTACCCTCGAGTACAGCTTTCTTT.

The chain links TRBV25-1 to TRBJ1-3; D is unresolved. The CDR3 covers 13 residues. Trimming shortened V by 2 bases and J by 4 bases, and 6 bases separated the two germline ends. The germline CDR1 and CDR2 sequences are MGHDK and SYGVNS. CDR3 amino acids: CASSEPGGNTIYF. CDR3 DNA: TGTGCCAGCAGTGAACCGGGGGGAAACACCATATATTTT.

A few counts support this clone. The chain joins TRBV7-9 to TRBJ2-1; 9 bases line up with TRBD2. Unmatched junction bases numbered 9, after V lost 5 bases and J lost 7 bases. Germline V gives CDR1 SEHNR, CDR2 FQNEAQ (reference sequence). This CDR3 is built from 15 residues. CDR3 nucleotides: TGTGCCAGCAGCCCCGCTGGACTAGCGATGAATGAGCAGTTCTTC. It is translated as CASSPAGLAMNEQFF. Filled out from reference TRBV7-9 and TRBJ2-1, the complete variable domain reads DTGVSQNPRHKITKRGQNVTFRCDPISEHNRLYWYRQTLGQGPEFLTYFQNEAQLEKSRLLSDRFSAERPKGSFSTLEIQRTEQGDSAMYLCASSPAGLAMNEQFFGPGTRLTVL.

The rearrangement links TRBV5-1 to TRBJ2-7; the match to TRBD2 covers 9 bases. CDR3 length: 15 residues. The germline gives CDR1 SGHRS, CDR2 YFSETQ. V dropped 10 bases and J dropped 4; count of bases not matched to a gene: 15. The CDR3 DNA reads TGCGCCTGCAAGAGGCTCGCGGGAGGGGGGTACGAGCAGTACTTC. It yields the protein CACKRLAGGGYEQYF. The complete variable domain, with remaining parts taken from reference TRBV5-1 and TRBJ2-7, reads KAGVTQTPRYLIKTRGQQVTLSCSPISGHRSVSWYQQTPGQGLQFLFEYFSETQRNKGNFPGRFSGRQFSNSRSEMNVSTLELGDSALYLCACKRLAGGGYEQYFGPGTRLTVT.

This clone was seen more than once but under ten times. The chain couples TRBV19 to TRBJ1-5; 9 bases map to TRBD1. The V gene end was trimmed by 10 bases and the J gene end by 6 bases; junction bases not matched to a gene: 13. The CDR3 loop spans 15 amino acids. Germline V gene sequence: CDR1 LNHDA, CDR2 SQIVND (reference sequence). The CDR3 sequence: CATLPGQGTSQPQHF. The CDR3 region has the DNA TGTGCCACCCTCCCGGGACAGGGAACTTCTCAGCCCCAGCATTTT.

This rearrangement joins TRBV5-8 to TRBJ2-7; 13 positions match TRBD2. The CDR3 loop spans 15 amino acids. The trim removed 2 bases at V and 6 bases at J, leaving 5 bases unmatched. Germline V gene lookup returns CDR1 SGHTS and CDR2 YDEGEE. For the CDR3, the DNA is TGTGCCAGCAGCTTAAGGACTAGCGGGAGTATCGAGCAGTACTTC. This encodes CASSLRTSGSIEQYF.

This clone showed up just once. The chain joins TRBV2 to TRBJ2-2; D remains ambiguous. Germline CDR1 and CDR2: SNHLY and FYNNEI. V dropped 4 bases and J dropped 3 bases, with 15 bases sitting between them. There are 16 residues in the CDR3. CDR3 amino acids: CASSGAGPRDTGELFF. CDR3 DNA: TGTGCCAGCAGTGGCGCAGGCCCTAGGGACACCGGGGAGCTGTTTTTT.

The genes are TRBV11-2 and TRBJ2-5; 11 bases match TRBD1. The germline V gene has CDR1 SGHAT and CDR2 FQNNGV. The junction had 4 bases not matched to a gene; V was cut back by 5 bases and J by 2 bases. The CDR3 has 15 residues. The CDR3 here is CASSGTGGLQETQYF. CDR3 nucleotides: TGTGCCAGCAGCGGGACAGGGGGTCTACAAGAGACCCAGTACTTC.

The V gene is TRBV5-1, the J gene TRBJ2-1; 14 positions agree with TRBD2. The CDR3 is made up of 18 amino acids. V lost 4 bases, J lost 5 bases, and 11 bases stayed unmatched. Looked up from germline, CDR1 is SGHRS and CDR2 is YFSETQ. CDR3 DNA: TGCGCCAGCAGCCTAACGCCACCGGGACTAGCGGGGGACAATGAGCAGTTCTTC. Amino acids: CASSLTPPGLAGDNEQFF.